Listed below are T cell receptor beta chains from one sample, sequenced in a study of blood T cell repertoires in COVID-19. Measured with immunoSEQ multiplex PCR; TCRdb has only the in-frame clones, and not every one. The profile shows about 130,000 clones, approximately 82% of them singletons. The material sequenced was peripheral blood. These receptors were taken from a man in his 60s with acute or convalescent COVID-19. Both conserved end residues are part of each CDR3. D genes are given only for firm matches. Where a row states a size, it is once, few, many or the class of an expanded clone; other rows omit it.

>few|TRBJ1-4|TRBV19|-
CASTSRGYEKLFF
TGTGCCAGTACCAGCAGGGGTTACGAAAAACTGTTTTTT
>-|TRBJ2-7|TRBV30|TRBD2
CAWRLAGGSGEQYF
TGTGCCTGGAGGCTAGCGGGAGGTTCGGGGGAGCAGTACTTC
>-|TRBJ1-1|TRBV20-1|-
CSAATGTEAFF
TGCAGTGCAGCTACCGGCACTGAAGCTTTCTTT
>-|TRBJ2-7|TRBV29-1|-
CSVERGFPGEQYF
TGCAGCGTTGAGAGGGGGTTTCCAGGCGAGCAGTACTTC
>few|TRBJ1-3|TRBV5-4|TRBD1
CASSTMRDSSGNTIYF
TGTGCCAGCAGCACTATGAGGGACAGCTCTGGAAACACCATATATTTT
>-|TRBJ1-4|TRBV27|TRBD1
CASRLLGQEGEKLFF
TGTGCCAGCAGACTACTTGGACAGGAGGGTGAAAAACTGTTTTTT
>-|TRBJ2-1|TRBV10-3|-
CAIRLRTDYNEQFF
TGTGCCATCAGATTAAGGACAGACTACAATGAGCAGTTCTTC
>few|TRBJ2-2|TRBV28|TRBD1
CASSLTGGSLFF
TGTGCCAGCAGTCTGACAGGGGGTTCGTTGTTTTTT
>-|TRBJ2-5|TRBV19|-
CASSPGFGTQYF
TGTGCCAGTAGTCCCGGGTTTGGGACCCAGTACTTC
>-|TRBJ1-6|TRBV28|-
CASSPLQGYSPLHF
TGTGCCAGCAGTCCCCTCCAGGGGTACTCACCCCTCCACTTT
>-|TRBJ1-2|TRBV24-1|-
CATSDFSRAYGYTF
TGTGCCACCAGTGATTTTTCCAGGGCCTATGGCTACACCTTC
>-|TRBJ2-1|TRBV20-1|-
CSARSGNEQFF
TGCAGTGCTAGGTCGGGCAATGAGCAGTTCTTC
>-|TRBJ2-1|TRBV19|TRBD1
CASSSPNRGVNEQFF
TGTGCCAGTAGTAGCCCCAACAGGGGGGTCAATGAGCAGTTCTTC
>-|TRBJ1-6|TRBV5-4|-
CASSDGPGSVTPLHF
TGTGCCAGCAGCGACGGGCCCGGGAGTGTTACACCCCTCCACTTT
>-|TRBJ2-1|TRBV19|TRBD2
CASSMASSGRGNNEQFF
TGTGCCAGTAGTATGGCGTCTAGCGGGAGAGGTAACAATGAGCAGTTCTTC
>-|TRBJ1-1|TRBV28|-
CASNLEGARTEAFF
TGTGCCAGCAACTTAGAAGGGGCGAGGACTGAAGCTTTCTTT
>-|TRBJ1-2|TRBV27|-
CASSLTGLRGGYTF
TGTGCCAGCAGTTTGACAGGCCTTAGGGGGGGCTACACCTTC
>-|TRBJ2-1|TRBV10-3|-
CAISSNVWQFF
TGTGCCATCAGTTCCAATGTTTGGCAGTTCTTC
>-|TRBJ2-5|TRBV6-2/TRBV6-3|TRBD2
CASSYPIIGRAQYF
TGTGCCAGCAGTTACCCGATAATTGGGAGGGCCCAGTACTTC
>-|TRBJ2-7|TRBV19|TRBD2
CASAAGDLYEQYF
TGTGCCAGTGCAGCGGGGGATCTCTACGAGCAGTACTTC
>-|TRBJ2-3|TRBV18|-
CASSPGLGESTDTQYF
TGTGCCAGCTCACCGGGACTGGGGGAGAGCACAGATACGCAGTATTTT
>-|TRBJ1-1|TRBV5-1|-
CASTFLTGNTEAFF
TGCGCCAGCACATTTCTCACAGGTAACACTGAAGCTTTCTTT
>-|TRBJ1-6|TRBV28|-
CASSTGSPLHF
TGTGCCAGCAGTACGGGATCACCCCTCCACTTT
>once|TRBJ1-4|TRBV9|TRBD1
CASSEMTGWAEKLFF
TGTGCCAGCAGCGAGATGACAGGGTGGGCTGAAAAACTGTTTTTT
>once|TRBJ2-7|TRBV19|-
CASSIAGGWGTPYEQYF
TGTGCCAGTAGTATTGCAGGCGGATGGGGGACTCCCTACGAGCAGTACTTC
>-|TRBJ2-1|TRBV30|-
CAWRARRISYNEQFF
TGTGCCTGGAGGGCTCGGAGGATCTCCTACAATGAGCAGTTCTTC
>-|TRBJ2-5|TRBV3-1/TRBV3-2|-
CASSQVWGGGETQYF
TGTGCCAGCAGCCAGGTCTGGGGGGGCGGGGAGACCCAGTACTTC
>-|TRBJ2-7|TRBV28|TRBD1
CASSLLTGEYEQYF
TGTGCCAGCAGTTTACTGACAGGGGAGTACGAGCAGTACTTC
>-|TRBJ1-2|TRBV7-9|-
CASSSRVGLDGYTF
TGTGCCAGCAGCTCACGGGTTGGCTTAGATGGCTACACCTTC
>-|TRBJ2-4|TRBV28|-
CASSFSGVLKNIQYF
TGTGCCAGCAGTTTTTCCGGGGTCCTAAAAAACATTCAGTACTTC
>-|TRBJ2-5|TRBV5-1|-
CASSSRVGETQYF
TGCGCCAGCAGCTCGAGGGTAGGGGAGACCCAGTACTTC
>-|TRBJ2-2|TRBV24-1|-
CATSARGTGELFF
TGTGCCACCAGTGCCAGGGGAACCGGGGAGCTGTTTTTT
>-|TRBJ1-2|TRBV29-1|-
CSVTRGRGYGYTF
TGCAGCGTCACCCGGGGCAGGGGCTATGGCTACACCTTC
>-|TRBJ1-2|TRBV29-1|-
CSVQSYGYTF
TGCAGCGTTCAATCCTATGGCTACACCTTC
>-|TRBJ1-5|TRBV28|-
CASGGYSNQPQHF
TGTGCCAGCGGAGGGTACAGCAATCAGCCCCAGCATTTT
>once|TRBJ1-2|TRBV6-1|TRBD1
CASGEYRGVGYTF
TGTGCCAGCGGTGAATACAGGGGGGTCGGCTACACCTTC
>-|TRBJ2-7|TRBV27|TRBD2
CASSFGLGISYEQYF
TGTGCCAGCAGTTTCGGACTAGGGATCTCCTACGAGCAGTACTTC
>-|TRBJ2-3|TRBV5-8|-
CASSFSGSSTDTQYF
TGTGCCAGCAGCTTTAGCGGTTCTAGCACAGATACGCAGTATTTT
>-|TRBJ1-6|TRBV5-6|-
CASSFTGGLNNSPLHF
TGTGCCAGCAGCTTTACCGGGGGTCTAAATAATTCACCCCTCCACTTT